Listed below are T cell receptor beta chains from one sample, sequenced in a study of spatial heterogeneity in lung cancer. TCRdb processed the 5' RACE reads anew with MiXCR; each CDR3 protein has one entry. Counted here are 20,000 to 30,000 distinct CDR3 sequences, roughly 6% occurring once; the ten biggest clones make up around a fifth. Material: PBMCs, obtained at follow-up. The receptors here all came from a male donor with early-stage non-small cell lung cancer. Each CDR3 is given with its conserved first and last residue. The D gene is left open where the match is weak.

TRBD2	TRBV4-3	TRBJ2-5	CASSQQSGGNQETQYF
.	TRBV15	TRBJ2-3	CATSRDGGIVTDTQYF
.	TRBV29-1	TRBJ1-3	CSVEASERDTIYF
.	TRBV6-5	TRBJ1-2	CASSYLRPSSGYTF
TRBD1	TRBV6-6	TRBJ2-5	CATRDSLTQETQYF
.	TRBV11-2	TRBJ2-3	CASSSPQSSLSTDTQYF
.	TRBV19	TRBJ2-1	CASLWGGEQFF
.	TRBV5-6	TRBJ1-5	CASSSRVRGQAQHF
.	TRBV20-1	TRBJ2-1	CSANKYNEQFF
.	TRBV29-1	TRBJ1-1	CSSLSGGSEAFF
.	TRBV6-2/TRBV6-3	TRBJ1-5	CASSRFGSNQPQHF
TRBD2	TRBV28	TRBJ2-3	CASSSKREGLDTQYF
.	TRBV5-4	TRBJ1-5	CASSLDRNQPQHF
.	TRBV11-1	TRBJ2-1	CASSLVIVGGNEQFF
TRBD2	TRBV4-3	TRBJ2-1	CASSQDRAGGYNEQFF
.	TRBV27	TRBJ2-3	CASTSTDTQYF